The following is a TCR beta chain sequence with its context. Its antigen is not known. In the same sample, other DNA sequences code for this CDR3. Germline assignment: CDR1 SGDLS and CDR2 YYNGEE. J was trimmed by 6 bases and V by 2 bases; bases with no gene match: 3. The CDR3 extends over 14 amino acids. The repertoire was sequenced with immunoSEQ multiplex PCR; TCRdb's copy has only in-frame clones and lacks some. The repertoire consists of some 150,000 clones, with about 81% occurring once and the leading ten covering roughly a tenth. This sample is drawn from a study of PD-1 blockade in classical Hodgkin lymphoma. Broader study findings: Reports indicated that newly diagnosed patients had lower baseline TCR diversity than healthy donors did.

Relapse after autologous stem cell transplantation occurred in every patient, and brentuximab vedotin exposure varied. Complete response, partial response or progressive disease was recorded as best response. This receptor was identified in a human donor with classical Hodgkin lymphoma. Sequences were derived from peripheral blood mononuclear cells (PBMCs), sampled before the second cycle of nivolumab. The gene calls are TRBV9 and TRBJ2-2, with TRBD1 matching over 8 bases. The CDR3, as DNA: TGTGCCAGCAGCGTTACAGGGGGTTCCGGGGAGCTGTTTTTT. Its protein product is CASSVTGGSGELFF.